This T cell receptor beta chain was identified during a study of human T cells and chemical hapten exposure. About the study: Each patch test put 0.01% DPC on the upper back, and results were read at 6 days.

MiXCR, applied by TCRdb to the RACE reads, yields one record per CDR3 protein. Counted here are roughly 180,000 distinct CDR3 sequences, about a fifth occurring once; the ten biggest clones make up approximately 6.4%. Germline values: CDR1 SGHVT, CDR2 SQSDAQ. V lost 8 bases and J lost 5; bases outside the gene matches: 9. This CDR3 region has 16 residues. As to time point: patch test 1, 2 weeks after DPC sensitization. Indicated treatment: therapeutic diphenylcyclopropenone sensitization with weekly scalp DPC. The study drew its donors from alopecia patients who were 18 to 70 years old and suitable for DPC. This clonotype occurred a few times.

Sequenced material: whole blood, taken in connection with sensitization to the hapten diphenylcyclopropenone (DPC). This chain joins TRBV7-4 and TRBJ2-1; TRBD2 matches 13 bases. This TCR was recovered from a woman between 45 and 60 years old with alopecia areata. Some clones in this sample may be carry-over from other donors' samples. As DNA, the CDR3 is TGTGCCAGCGAACTGACTAGCGGGAGGCCCAACAATGAGCAGTTCTTC. Its protein product is CASELTSGRPNNEQFF.